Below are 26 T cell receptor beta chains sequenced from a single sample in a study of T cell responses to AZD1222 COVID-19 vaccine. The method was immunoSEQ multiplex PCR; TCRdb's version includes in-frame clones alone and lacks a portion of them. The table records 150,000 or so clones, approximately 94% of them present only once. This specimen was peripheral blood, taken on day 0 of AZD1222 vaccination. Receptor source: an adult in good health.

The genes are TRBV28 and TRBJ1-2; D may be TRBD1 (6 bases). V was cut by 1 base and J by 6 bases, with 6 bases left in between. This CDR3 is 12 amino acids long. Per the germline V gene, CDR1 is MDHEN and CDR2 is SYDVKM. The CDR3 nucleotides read TGTGCCAGCAGTTTATACAGGGATGGCTACACCTTC. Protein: CASSLYRDGYTF.

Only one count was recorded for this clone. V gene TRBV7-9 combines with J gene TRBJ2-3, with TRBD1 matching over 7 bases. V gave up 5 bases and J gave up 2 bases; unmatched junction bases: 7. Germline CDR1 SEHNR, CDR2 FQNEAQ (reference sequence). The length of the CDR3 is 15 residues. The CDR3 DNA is TGTGCCAGCAGCCACCTAACAGGGGACACAGATACGCAGTATTTT. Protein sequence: CASSHLTGDTDTQYF.

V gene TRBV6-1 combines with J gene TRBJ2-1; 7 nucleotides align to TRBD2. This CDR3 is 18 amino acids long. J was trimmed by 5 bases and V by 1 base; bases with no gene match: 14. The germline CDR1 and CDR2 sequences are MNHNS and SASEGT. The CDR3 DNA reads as TGTGCCAGCAGTGAAGTATTGTTGATCCTAGCGGACGACAATGAGCAGTTCTTC. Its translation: CASSEVLLILADDNEQFF.

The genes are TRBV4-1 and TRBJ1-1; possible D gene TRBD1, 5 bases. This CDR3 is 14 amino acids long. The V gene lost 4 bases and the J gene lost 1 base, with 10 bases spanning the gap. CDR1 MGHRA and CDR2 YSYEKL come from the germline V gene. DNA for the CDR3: TGCGCCAGCAGCCGGAGCACAGGGAACACTGAAGCTTTCTTT. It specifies CASSRSTGNTEAFF.

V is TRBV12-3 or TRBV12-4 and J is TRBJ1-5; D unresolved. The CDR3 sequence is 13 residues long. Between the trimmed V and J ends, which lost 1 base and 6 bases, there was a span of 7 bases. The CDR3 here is CASSLGWGQPQHF. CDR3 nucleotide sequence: TGTGCCAGCAGTTTAGGGTGGGGTCAGCCCCAGCATTTT.

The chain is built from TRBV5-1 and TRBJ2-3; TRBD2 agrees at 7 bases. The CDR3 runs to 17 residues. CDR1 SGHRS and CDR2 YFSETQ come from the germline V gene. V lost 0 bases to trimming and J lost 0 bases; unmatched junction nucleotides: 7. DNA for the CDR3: TGCGCCAGCAGCTTGGCCGGGGGGTATAGGAGCACAGATACGCAGTATTTT. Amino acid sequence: CASSLAGGYRSTDTQYF. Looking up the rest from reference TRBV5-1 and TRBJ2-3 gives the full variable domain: KAGVTQTPRYLIKTRGQQVTLSCSPISGHRSVSWYQQTPGQGLQFLFEYFSETQRNKGNFPGRFSGRQFSNSRSEMNVSTLELGDSALYLCASSLAGGYRSTDTQYFGPGTRLTVL.

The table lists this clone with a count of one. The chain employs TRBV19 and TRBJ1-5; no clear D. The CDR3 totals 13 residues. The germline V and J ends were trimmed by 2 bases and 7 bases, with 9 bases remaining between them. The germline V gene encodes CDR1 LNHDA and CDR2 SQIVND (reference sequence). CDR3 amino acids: CASSIKLGQPQHF. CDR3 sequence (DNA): TGTGCCAGTAGTATAAAATTGGGGCAGCCCCAGCATTTT. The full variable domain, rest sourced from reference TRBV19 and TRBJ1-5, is DGGITQSPKYLFRKEGQNVTLSCEQNLNHDAMYWYRQDPGQGLRLIYYSQIVNDFQKGDIAEGYSVSREKKESFPLTVTSAQKNPTAFYLCASSIKLGQPQHFGDGTRLSIL.

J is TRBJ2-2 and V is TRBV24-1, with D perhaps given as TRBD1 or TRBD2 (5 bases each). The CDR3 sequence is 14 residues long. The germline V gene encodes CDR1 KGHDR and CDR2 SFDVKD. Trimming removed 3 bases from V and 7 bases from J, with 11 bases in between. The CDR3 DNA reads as TGTGCCACCAGTGATAATCAGGGAGTCGGGGAGCTGTTTTTT. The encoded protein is CATSDNQGVGELFF.

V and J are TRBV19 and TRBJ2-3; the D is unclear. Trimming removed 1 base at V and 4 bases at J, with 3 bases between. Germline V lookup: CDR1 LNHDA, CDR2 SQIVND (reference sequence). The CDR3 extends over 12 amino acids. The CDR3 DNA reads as TGTGCCAGTAGTATAGCCGCAGATACGCAGTATTTT. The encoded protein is CASSIAADTQYF.

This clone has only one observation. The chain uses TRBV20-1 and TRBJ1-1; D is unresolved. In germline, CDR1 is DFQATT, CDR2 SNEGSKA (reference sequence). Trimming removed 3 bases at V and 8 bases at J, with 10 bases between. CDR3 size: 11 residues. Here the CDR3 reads CSARDGIEAFF. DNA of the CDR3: TGCAGTGCTAGGGACGGTATAGAAGCTTTCTTT.

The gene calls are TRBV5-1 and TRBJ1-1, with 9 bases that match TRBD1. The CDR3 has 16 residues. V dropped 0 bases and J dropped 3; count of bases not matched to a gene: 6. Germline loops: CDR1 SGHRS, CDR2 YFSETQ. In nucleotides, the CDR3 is TGCGCCAGCAGCTTGGAGTTGACAGGGGGGGACACTGAAGCTTTCTTT. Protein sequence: CASSLELTGGDTEAFF.

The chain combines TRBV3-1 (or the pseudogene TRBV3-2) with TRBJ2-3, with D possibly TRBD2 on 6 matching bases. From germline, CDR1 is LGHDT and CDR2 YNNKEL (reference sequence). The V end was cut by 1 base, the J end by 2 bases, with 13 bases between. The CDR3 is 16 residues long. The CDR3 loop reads CASSQGLSGPTDTQYF. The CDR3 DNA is TGTGCCAGCAGCCAAGGTCTTAGCGGACCCACAGATACGCAGTATTTT.

The CDR3 DNA sequence: TGTGCCAGCAGCGCTCGCCCTTCAGGGGCGTTTCCAGATGGCTACACCTTC. Its protein is CASSARPSGAFPDGYTF. The chain employs TRBV21-1 and TRBJ1-2; the table's D call of TRBD1 was not tested on the DNA. TRBV21-1 is labeled a pseudogene. The CDR3 extends over 17 amino acids.

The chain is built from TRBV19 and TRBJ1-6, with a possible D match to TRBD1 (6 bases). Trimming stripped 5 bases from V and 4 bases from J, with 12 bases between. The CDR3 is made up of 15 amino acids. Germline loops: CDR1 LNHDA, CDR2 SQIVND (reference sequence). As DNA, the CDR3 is TGTGCCAGTAGTGCGCAGGGGCCTTATAATTCACCCCTCCACTTT. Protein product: CASSAQGPYNSPLHF.

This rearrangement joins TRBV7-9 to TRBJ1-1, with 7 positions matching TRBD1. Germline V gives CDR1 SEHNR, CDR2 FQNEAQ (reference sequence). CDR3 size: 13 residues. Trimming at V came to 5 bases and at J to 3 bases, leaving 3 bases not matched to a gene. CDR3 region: CASSHTGDTEAFF. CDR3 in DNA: TGTGCCAGCAGCCATACAGGGGACACTGAAGCTTTCTTT.

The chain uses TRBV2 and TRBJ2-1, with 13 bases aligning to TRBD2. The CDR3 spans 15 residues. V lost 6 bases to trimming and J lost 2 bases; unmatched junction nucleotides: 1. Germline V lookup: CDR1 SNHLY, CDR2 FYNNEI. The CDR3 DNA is TGTGCCAGCAGGGGACTAGCGGGGACCTACAATGAGCAGTTCTTC. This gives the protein CASRGLAGTYNEQFF.

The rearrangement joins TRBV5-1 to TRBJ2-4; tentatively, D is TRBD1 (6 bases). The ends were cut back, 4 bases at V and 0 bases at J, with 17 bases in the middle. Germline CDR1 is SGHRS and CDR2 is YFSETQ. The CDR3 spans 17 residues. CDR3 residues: CASSLTQGLLAKNIQYF. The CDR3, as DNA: TGCGCCAGCAGCCTGACACAGGGTTTACTAGCCAAAAACATTCAGTACTTC. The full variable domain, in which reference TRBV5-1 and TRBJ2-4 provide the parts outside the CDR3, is KAGVTQTPRYLIKTRGQQVTLSCSPISGHRSVSWYQQTPGQGLQFLFEYFSETQRNKGNFPGRFSGRQFSNSRSEMNVSTLELGDSALYLCASSLTQGLLAKNIQYFGAGTRLSVL.

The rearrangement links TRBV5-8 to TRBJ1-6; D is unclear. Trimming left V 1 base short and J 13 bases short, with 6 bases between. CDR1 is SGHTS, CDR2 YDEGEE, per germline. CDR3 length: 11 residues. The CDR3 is CASSLSPPLHF. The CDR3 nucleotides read TGTGCCAGCAGCTTGTCTCCTCCCCTCCACTTT.

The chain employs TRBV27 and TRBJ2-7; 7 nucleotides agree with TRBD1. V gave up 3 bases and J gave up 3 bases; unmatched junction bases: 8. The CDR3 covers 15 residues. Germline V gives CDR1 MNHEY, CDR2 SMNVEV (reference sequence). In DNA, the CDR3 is TGTGCCAGCAGTTTGACAGGGAGTCGTCTCTACGAGCAGTACTTC. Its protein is CASSLTGSRLYEQYF.

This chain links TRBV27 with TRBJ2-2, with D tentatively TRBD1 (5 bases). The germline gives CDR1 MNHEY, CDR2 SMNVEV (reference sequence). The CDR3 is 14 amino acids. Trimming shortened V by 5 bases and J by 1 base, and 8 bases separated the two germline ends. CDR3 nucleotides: TGTGCCAGCAGTCCTGGACAGAACACCGGGGAGCTGTTTTTT. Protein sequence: CASSPGQNTGELFF.

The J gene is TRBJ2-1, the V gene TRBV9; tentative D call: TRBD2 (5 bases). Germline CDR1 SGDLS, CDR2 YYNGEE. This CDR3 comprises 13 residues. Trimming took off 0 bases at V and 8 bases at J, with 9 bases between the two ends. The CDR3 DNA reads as TGTGCCAGCAGCGTAGTAGCGACCGATGAGCAGTTCTTC. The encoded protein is CASSVVATDEQFF.

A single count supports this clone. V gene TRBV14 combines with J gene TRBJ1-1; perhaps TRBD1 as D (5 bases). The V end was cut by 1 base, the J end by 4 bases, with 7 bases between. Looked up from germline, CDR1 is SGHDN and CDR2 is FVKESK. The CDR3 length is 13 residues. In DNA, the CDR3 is TGTGCCAGCAGCCAAGTGAGGGGCACTGAAGCTTTCTTT. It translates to CASSQVRGTEAFF. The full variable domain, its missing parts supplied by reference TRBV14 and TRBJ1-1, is EAGVTQFPSHSVIEKGQTVTLRCDPISGHDNLYWYRRVMGKEIKFLLHFVKESKQDESGMPNNRFLAERTGGTYSTLKVQPAELEDSGVYFCASSQVRGTEAFFGQGTRLTVV.

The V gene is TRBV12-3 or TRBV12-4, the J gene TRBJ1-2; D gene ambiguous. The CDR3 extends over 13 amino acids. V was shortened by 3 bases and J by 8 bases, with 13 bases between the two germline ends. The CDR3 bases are TGTGCCAGCAGTTTGGTCCGGATGGCCGGCTACACCTTC. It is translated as CASSLVRMAGYTF.

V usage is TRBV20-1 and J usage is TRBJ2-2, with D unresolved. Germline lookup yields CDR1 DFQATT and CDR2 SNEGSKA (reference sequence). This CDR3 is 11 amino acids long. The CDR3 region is CSAPRAGELFF. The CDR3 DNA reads TGCAGCGCCCCAAGGGCCGGGGAGCTGTTTTTT.

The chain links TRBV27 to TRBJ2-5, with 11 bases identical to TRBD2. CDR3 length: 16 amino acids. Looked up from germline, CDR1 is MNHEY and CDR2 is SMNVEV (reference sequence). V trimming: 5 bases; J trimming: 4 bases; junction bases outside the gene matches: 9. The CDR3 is CASSPPGTSGGETQYF. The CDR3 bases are TGTGCCAGCAGTCCCCCCGGGACTAGCGGAGGAGAGACCCAGTACTTC.

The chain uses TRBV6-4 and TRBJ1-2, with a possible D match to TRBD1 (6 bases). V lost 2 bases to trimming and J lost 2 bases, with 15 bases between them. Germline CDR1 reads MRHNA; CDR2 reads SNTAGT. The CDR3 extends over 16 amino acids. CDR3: CASSDGQDRPNYGYTF. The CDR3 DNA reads TGTGCCAGCAGTGACGGACAAGACAGGCCCAACTATGGCTACACCTTC.